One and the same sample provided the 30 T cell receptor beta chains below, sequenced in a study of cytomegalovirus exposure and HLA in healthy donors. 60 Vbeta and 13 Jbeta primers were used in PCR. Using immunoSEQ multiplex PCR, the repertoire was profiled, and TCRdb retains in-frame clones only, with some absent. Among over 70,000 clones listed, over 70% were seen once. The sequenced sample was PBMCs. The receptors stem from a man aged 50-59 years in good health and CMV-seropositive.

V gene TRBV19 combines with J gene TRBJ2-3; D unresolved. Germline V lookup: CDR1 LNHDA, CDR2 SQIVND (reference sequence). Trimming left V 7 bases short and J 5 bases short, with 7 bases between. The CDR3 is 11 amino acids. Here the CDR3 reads CASIYLDTQYF. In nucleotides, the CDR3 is TGTGCCAGTATCTACCTAGATACGCAGTATTTT.

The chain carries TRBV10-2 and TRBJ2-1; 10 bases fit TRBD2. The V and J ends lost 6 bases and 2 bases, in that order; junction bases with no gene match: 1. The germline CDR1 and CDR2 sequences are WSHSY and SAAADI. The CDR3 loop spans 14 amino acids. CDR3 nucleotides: TGCGCCAGCAGGGGACTAGCGACCTACAATGAGCAGTTCTTC. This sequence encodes CASRGLATYNEQFF.

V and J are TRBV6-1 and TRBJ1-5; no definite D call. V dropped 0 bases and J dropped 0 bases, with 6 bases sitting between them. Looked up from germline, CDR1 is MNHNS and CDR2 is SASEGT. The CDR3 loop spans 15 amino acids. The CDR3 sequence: CASSEARNSNQPQHF. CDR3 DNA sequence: TGTGCCAGCAGTGAAGCCAGGAATAGCAATCAGCCCCAGCATTTT.

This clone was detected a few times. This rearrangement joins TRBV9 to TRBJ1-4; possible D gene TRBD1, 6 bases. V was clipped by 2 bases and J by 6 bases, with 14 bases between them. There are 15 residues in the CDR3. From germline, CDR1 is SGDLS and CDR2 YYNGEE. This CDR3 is CASSVYGGGDEKLFF. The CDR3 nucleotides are TGTGCCAGCAGCGTTTATGGGGGGGGCGATGAAAAACTGTTTTTT.

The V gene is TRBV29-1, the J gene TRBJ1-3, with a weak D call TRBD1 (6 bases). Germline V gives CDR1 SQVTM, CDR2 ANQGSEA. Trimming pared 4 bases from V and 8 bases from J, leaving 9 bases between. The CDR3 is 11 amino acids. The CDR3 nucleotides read TGCAGCGTTGGAGGGGGGGACACCATATATTTT. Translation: CSVGGGDTIYF.

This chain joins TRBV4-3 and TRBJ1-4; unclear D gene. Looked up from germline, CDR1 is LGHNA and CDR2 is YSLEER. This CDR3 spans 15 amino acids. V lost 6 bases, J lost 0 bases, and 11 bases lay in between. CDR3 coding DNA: TGCGCCAGCAGGTCCGGCAGGTCAACTAATGAAAAACTGTTTTTT. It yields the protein CASRSGRSTNEKLFF.

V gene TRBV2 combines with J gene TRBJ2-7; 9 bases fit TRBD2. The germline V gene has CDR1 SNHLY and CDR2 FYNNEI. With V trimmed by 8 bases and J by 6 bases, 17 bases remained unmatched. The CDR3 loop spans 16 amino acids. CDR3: CASDVTLLAGAAEQYF. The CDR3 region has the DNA TGTGCCAGCGACGTGACTCTTTTAGCGGGAGCGGCCGAGCAGTACTTC.

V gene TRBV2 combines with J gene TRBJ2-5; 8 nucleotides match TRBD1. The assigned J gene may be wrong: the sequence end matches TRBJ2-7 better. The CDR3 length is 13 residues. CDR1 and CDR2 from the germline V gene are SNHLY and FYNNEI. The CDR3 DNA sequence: TGTGCCAGCATTTTGACAGGGGCCTACGAGCAGTACTTC. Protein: CASILTGAYEQYF.

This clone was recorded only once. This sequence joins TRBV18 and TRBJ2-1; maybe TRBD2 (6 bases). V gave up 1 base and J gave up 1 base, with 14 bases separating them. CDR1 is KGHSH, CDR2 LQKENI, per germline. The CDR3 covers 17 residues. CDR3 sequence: CASSPRETAGSYNEQFF. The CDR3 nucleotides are TGTGCCAGCTCACCACGAGAGACGGCGGGGTCCTACAATGAGCAGTTCTTC.

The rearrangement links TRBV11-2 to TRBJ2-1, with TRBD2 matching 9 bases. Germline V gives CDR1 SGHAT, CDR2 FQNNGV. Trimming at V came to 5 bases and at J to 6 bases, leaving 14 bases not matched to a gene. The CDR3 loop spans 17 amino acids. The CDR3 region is CASSPPSGGRAINEQFF. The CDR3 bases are TGTGCCAGCAGCCCACCCTCCGGCGGGAGGGCCATCAATGAGCAGTTCTTC. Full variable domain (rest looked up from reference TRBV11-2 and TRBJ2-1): EAGVAQSPRYKIIEKRQSVAFWCNPISGHATLYWYQQILGQGPKLLIQFQNNGVVDDSQLPKDRFSAERLKGVDSTLKIQPAKLEDSAVYLCASSPPSGGRAINEQFFGPGTRLTVL.

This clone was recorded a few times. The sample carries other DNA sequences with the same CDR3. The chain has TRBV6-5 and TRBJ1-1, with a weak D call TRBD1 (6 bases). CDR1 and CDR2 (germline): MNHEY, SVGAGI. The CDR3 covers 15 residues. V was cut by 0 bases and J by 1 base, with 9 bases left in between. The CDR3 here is CASSYSTQGNTEAFF. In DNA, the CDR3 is TGTGCCAGCAGTTACTCCACACAGGGGAACACTGAAGCTTTCTTT.

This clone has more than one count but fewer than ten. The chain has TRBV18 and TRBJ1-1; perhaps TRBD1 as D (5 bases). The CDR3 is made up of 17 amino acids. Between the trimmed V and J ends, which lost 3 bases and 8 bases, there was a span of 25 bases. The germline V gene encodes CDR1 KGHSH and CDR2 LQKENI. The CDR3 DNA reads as TGTGCCAGCTCACCCCTCAGGGCGAGTATCAACCAAGGAGAAGCTTTCTTT. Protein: CASSPLRASINQGEAFF.

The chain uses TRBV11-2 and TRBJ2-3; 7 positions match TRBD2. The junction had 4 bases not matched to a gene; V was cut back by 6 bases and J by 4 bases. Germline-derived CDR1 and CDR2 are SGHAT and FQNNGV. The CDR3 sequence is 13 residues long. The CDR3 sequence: CASRVGGADTQYF. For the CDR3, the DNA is TGTGCCAGCAGGGTGGGGGGGGCAGATACGCAGTATTTT.

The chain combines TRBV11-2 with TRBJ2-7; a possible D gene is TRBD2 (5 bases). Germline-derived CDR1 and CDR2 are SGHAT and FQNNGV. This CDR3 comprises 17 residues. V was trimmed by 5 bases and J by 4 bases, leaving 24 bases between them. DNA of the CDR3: TGTGCCAGCAGCCACCCTTTTTTTCTAGCAAACCTTTACGAGCAGTACTTC. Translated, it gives CASSHPFFLANLYEQYF.

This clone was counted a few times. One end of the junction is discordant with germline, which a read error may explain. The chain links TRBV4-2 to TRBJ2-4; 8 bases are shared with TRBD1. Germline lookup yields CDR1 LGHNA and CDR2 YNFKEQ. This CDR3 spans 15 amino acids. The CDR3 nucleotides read TGTGCCAGCAGCCGGGACAGGACAGTTAAAAACAGTCAGTACTTC. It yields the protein CASSRDRTVKNSQYF.

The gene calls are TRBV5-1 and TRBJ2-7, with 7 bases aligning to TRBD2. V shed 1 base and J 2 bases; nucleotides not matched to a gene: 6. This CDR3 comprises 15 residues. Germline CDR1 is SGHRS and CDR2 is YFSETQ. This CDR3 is CASSLPGGSTYEQYF. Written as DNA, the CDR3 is TGCGCCAGCAGCTTGCCGGGAGGTTCTACCTACGAGCAGTACTTC.

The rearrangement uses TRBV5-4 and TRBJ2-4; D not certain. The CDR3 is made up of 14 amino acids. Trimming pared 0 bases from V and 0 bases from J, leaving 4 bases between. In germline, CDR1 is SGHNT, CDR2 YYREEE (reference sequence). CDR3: CASSLAVAKNIQYF. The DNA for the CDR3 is TGTGCCAGCAGCTTGGCGGTAGCCAAAAACATTCAGTACTTC.

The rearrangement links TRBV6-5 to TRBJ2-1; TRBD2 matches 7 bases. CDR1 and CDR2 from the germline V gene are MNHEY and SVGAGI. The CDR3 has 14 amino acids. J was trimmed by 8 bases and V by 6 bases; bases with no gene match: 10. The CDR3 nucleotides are TGTGCCAGCAGCCGCCACCTAGCGGTCGATGAGCAGTTCTTC. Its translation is CASSRHLAVDEQFF.

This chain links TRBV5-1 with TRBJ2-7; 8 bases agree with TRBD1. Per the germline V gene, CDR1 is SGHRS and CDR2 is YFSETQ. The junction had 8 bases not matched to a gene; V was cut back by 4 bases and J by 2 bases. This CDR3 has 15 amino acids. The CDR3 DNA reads TGCGCCAGCAGCCCGACGGGACAGGAGACCTACGAGCAGTACTTC. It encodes CASSPTGQETYEQYF.

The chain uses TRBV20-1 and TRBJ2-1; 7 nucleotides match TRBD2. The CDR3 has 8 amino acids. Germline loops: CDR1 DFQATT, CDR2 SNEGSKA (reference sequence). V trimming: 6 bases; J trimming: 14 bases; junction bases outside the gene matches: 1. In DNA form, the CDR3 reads TGCAGTGCCCGGGGGGAGTTCTTC. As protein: CSARGEFF.

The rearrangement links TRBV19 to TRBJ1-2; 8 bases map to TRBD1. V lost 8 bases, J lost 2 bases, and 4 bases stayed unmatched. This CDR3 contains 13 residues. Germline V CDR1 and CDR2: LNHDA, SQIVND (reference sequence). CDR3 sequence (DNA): TGTGCCAGTGCTCGGACAGGGAACTATGGCTACACCTTC. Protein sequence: CASARTGNYGYTF.

As DNA, the CDR3 is TGCGCCAGCAGCTTGGACAGTTTTGTTTCCTACGAGCAGTACTTC. Residues: CASSLDSFVSYEQYF. The J gene is TRBJ2-7, the V gene TRBV5-1; D unresolved. Per the germline V gene, CDR1 is SGHRS and CDR2 is YFSETQ. The CDR3 loop spans 15 amino acids. V shed 0 bases and J shed 1 base, with 11 bases lying between them.

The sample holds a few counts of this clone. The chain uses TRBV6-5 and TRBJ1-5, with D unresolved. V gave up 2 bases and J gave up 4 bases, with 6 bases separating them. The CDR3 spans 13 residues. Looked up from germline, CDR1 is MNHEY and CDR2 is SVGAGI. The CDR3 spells CASSYGRNQPQHF. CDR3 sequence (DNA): TGTGCCAGCAGTTACGGGCGAAATCAGCCCCAGCATTTT.

CDR3 in amino acids: CASSLSREYGYTF. The CDR3 DNA reads as TGTGCCAGCAGCTTAAGTAGGGAGTATGGCTACACCTTC. This chain links TRBV7-2 with TRBJ1-2; D unresolved. The CDR3 is 13 amino acids. Germline V lookup: CDR1 SGHTA, CDR2 FQGNSA. Trimming pared 2 bases from V and 5 bases from J, leaving 9 bases between.

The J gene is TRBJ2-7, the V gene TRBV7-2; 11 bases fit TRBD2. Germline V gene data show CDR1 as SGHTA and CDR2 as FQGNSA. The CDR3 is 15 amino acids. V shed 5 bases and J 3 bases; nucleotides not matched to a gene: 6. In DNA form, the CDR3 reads TGTGCCAGCAGCCCACGACTAGCGGGGCTCTACGAGCAGTACTTC. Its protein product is CASSPRLAGLYEQYF.

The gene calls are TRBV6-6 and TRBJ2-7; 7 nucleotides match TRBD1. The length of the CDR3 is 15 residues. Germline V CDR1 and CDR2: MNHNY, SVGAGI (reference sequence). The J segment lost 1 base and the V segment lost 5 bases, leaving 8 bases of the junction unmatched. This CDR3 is CASSQTGTASYEQYF. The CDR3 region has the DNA TGTGCCAGCAGTCAGACCGGGACAGCTTCCTACGAGCAGTACTTC.

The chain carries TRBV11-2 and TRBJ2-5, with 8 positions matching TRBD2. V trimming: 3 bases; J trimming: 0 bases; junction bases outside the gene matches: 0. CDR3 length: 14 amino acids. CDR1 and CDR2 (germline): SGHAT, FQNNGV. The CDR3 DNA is TGTGCCAGCAGCTTGGGACTAGACCAAGAGACCCAGTACTTC. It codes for CASSLGLDQETQYF. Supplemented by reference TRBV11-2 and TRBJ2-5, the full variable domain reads EAGVAQSPRYKIIEKRQSVAFWCNPISGHATLYWYQQILGQGPKLLIQFQNNGVVDDSQLPKDRFSAERLKGVDSTLKIQPAKLEDSAVYLCASSLGLDQETQYFGPGTRLLVL.

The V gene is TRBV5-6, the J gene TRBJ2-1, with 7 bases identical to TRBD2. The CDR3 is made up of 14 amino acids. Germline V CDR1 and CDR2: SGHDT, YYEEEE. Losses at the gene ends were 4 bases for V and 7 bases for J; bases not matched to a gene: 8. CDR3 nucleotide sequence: TGTGCCAGCAGCGTGCTGACTAGCCAGAATGAGCAGTTCTTC. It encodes CASSVLTSQNEQFF.

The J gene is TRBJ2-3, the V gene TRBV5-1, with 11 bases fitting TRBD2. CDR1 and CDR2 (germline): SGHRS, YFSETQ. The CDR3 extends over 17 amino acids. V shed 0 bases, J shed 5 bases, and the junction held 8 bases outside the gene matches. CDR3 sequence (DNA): TGCGCCAGCAGCTTGGAGTCCACTAGCGGGAGTGGAGATACGCAGTATTTT. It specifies CASSLESTSGSGDTQYF.

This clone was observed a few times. The CDR3 DNA follows: TGCAGCGTCCATTCGGGCCAAGAGACCCAGTACTTC. The encoded protein is CSVHSGQETQYF. The J gene is TRBJ2-5, the V gene TRBV29-1, with D unclear. The CDR3 length is 12 residues. CDR1 is SQVTM, CDR2 ANQGSEA, per germline. The V gene lost 6 bases and the J gene lost 1 base, with 9 bases spanning the gap.